Each of the 15 T cell receptor beta chains below was sequenced from the same sample in a study of T cell repertoires in cytomegalovirus infection. TCRdb itself ran the reads through MiXCR, one entry per CDR3 protein. The data hold 750,000 to 950,000 distinct CDR3 sequences, with approximately 32% observed a single time. The antigens for these receptors are not known. Sequenced here: cultured CD8+ T cells from PBMCs, sampled from culture after CMV antigen stimulation. All receptors come from a human donor in good health (CMV status not recorded). Some clones in this sample may be carry-over from other donors' samples.

This clonotype came up a few times. The chain has TRBV6-1 and TRBJ2-3; D perhaps matches TRBD1 (6 bases). This CDR3 is built from 18 residues. Trimming pared 6 bases from V and 2 bases from J, leaving 24 bases between. Germline V gene lookup returns CDR1 MNHNS and CDR2 SASEGT. CDR3 in DNA: TGTGCCAGCAGCTTCTATTCTGGACAGAGGGCTTTCACAGATACGCAGTATTTT. This gives the protein CASSFYSGQRAFTDTQYF.

This clonotype was seen a few times. The V and J genes are TRBV18 and TRBJ2-2; 7 nucleotides align to TRBD1. After removal of 2 bases from V and 5 bases from J, the junction contained 2 bases not matched to a gene. The CDR3 contains 14 residues. In germline, CDR1 is KGHSH, CDR2 LQKENI. The CDR3 reads CASSPEQGTGELFF. CDR3 DNA sequence: TGTGCCAGCTCACCAGAACAGGGGACCGGGGAGCTGTTTTTT.

The J gene is TRBJ2-3, the V gene TRBV4-1, with 9 bases matching TRBD2. The CDR3 contains 15 residues. With V trimmed by 0 bases and J by 7 bases, 5 bases remained unmatched. The germline V gene has CDR1 MGHRA and CDR2 YSYEKL. The CDR3 bases are TGCGCCAGCAGCCAAGAGGGACTAGCAATAAATACGCAGTATTTT. This translates into CASSQEGLAINTQYF.

V gene TRBV9 combines with J gene TRBJ2-5; 7 positions match TRBD1. J lost 5 bases, V lost 4 bases, and 8 bases had no gene match. This CDR3 has 14 residues. Germline CDR1 SGDLS, CDR2 YYNGEE. The CDR3 coding sequence is TGTGCCAGCAGCCCCCGACAGGGAATTGAGACCCAGTACTTC. Amino acid sequence: CASSPRQGIETQYF.

The V call is TRBV4-1, the J call TRBJ2-5; tentative D call: TRBD2 (5 bases). Germline V gene data show CDR1 as MGHRA and CDR2 as YSYEKL. The CDR3 covers 14 residues. V was clipped by 0 bases and J by 3 bases, with 8 bases between them. CDR3 in DNA: TGCGCCAGCAGCCAAGATAACGGGGAAGAGACCCAGTACTTC. Translated: CASSQDNGEETQYF.

This clonotype appeared many times. This rearrangement joins TRBV6-6 to TRBJ2-5; D is perhaps TRBD2 (7 bases). The CDR3 consists of 19 residues. V shed 2 bases and J shed 0 bases, with 22 bases lying between them. The germline CDR1 and CDR2 sequences are MNHNY and SVGAGI (reference sequence). The CDR3 DNA sequence: TGTGCCAGCAGTTACCCACACCTATTTGGGGGGGCCAACCAAGAGACCCAGTACTTC. Amino acids: CASSYPHLFGGANQETQYF.

This clonotype was recorded many times. The V gene is TRBV6-1, the J gene TRBJ1-5; D is ambiguous. V lost 5 bases to trimming and J lost 3 bases, with 11 bases between them. CDR3 length: 14 residues. From germline, CDR1 is MNHNS and CDR2 SASEGT. The CDR3: CASSSAGVNQPQHF. Written as DNA, the CDR3 is TGTGCCAGCAGTTCCGCGGGAGTCAATCAGCCCCAGCATTTT.

The table lists this clonotype with a few counts. The CDR3 loop is CASSLVRFYGYTF. CDR3 coding DNA: TGTGCCAGCAGCTTAGTTCGGTTCTATGGCTACACCTTC. The chain uses TRBV7-9 and TRBJ1-2; D is ambiguous. The CDR3 is made up of 13 amino acids. The germline V gene encodes CDR1 SEHNR and CDR2 FQNEAQ (reference sequence). With 1 base removed from V and 4 bases from J, the gap between germline ends came to 7 bases.

The chain recombines TRBV12-3 or TRBV12-4 with TRBJ2-5, with D possibly called TRBD1 or TRBD2 (5 bases each). V lost 6 bases and J lost 5, with 22 bases in between. CDR3 length equals 16 residues. CDR3 in DNA: TGTGCCAGCAGCCTCCTTTCCTGGGGGAGCATCGAGACCCAGTACTTC. It yields the protein CASSLLSWGSIETQYF.

This chain connects TRBV4-2 to TRBJ2-3; no definite D call. V was clipped by 1 base and J by 11 bases, with 10 bases between them. The CDR3 extends over 12 amino acids. In germline, CDR1 is LGHNA, CDR2 YNFKEQ. The CDR3 DNA reads as TGTGCCAGCAGCCAAGCGGCCCGCCAGCAGTATTTT. It specifies CASSQAARQQYF.

This clonotype occurred a few times. The chain employs TRBV4-1 and TRBJ2-7; 8 bases line up with TRBD1. The CDR3 covers 14 residues. Germline lookup yields CDR1 MGHRA and CDR2 YSYEKL. The V gene end was trimmed by 4 bases and the J gene end by 4 bases; junction bases not matched to a gene: 6. The CDR3 sequence: CASSLGTGLYEQYF. The CDR3 DNA sequence: TGCGCCAGCAGCCTCGGGACAGGCCTTTACGAGCAGTACTTC.

The chain couples TRBV12-3 or TRBV12-4 to TRBJ2-7, with no clear D. The CDR3 has 13 residues. V lost 6 bases and J lost 5, with 14 bases in between. CDR3 residues: CASSLGLIHEQYF. The DNA of the CDR3 is TGTGCCAGCAGCCTAGGGTTAATCCACGAGCAGTACTTC.

This clonotype was seen at least ten times. The V and J genes are TRBV6-2 or TRBV6-3 and TRBJ2-7; weak D call: TRBD1 (6 bases). The V gene lost 2 bases and the J gene lost 3 bases, with 14 bases spanning the gap. The CDR3 sequence is 15 residues long. CDR1 MNHEY and CDR2 SVGEGT come from the germline V gene. The CDR3 nucleotides are TGTGCCAGCAGTTACCCCGGACAGCATTACTACGAGCAGTACGTC. Protein product: CASSYPGQHYYEQYV.

The CDR3 region has the DNA TGTGCCAGCAGTTCGGTCCGGGACAGGAACCTTCGCTATGGCTACACCTTC. Its translation: CASSSVRDRNLRYGYTF. The rearrangement links TRBV27 to TRBJ1-2; TRBD1 agrees at 8 bases. The V gene's germline CDR1 is MNHEY and CDR2 SMNVEV (reference sequence). This CDR3 region has 17 residues. V lost 4 bases to trimming and J lost 4 bases; unmatched junction nucleotides: 14.

In its sample, this clonotype was seen a few times. The V and J genes are TRBV20-1 and TRBJ2-7; the match to TRBD1 covers 9 bases. This CDR3 has 14 amino acids. With 3 bases clipped from V and 0 bases from J, the junction kept 3 bases outside the gene matches. The germline gives CDR1 DFQATT, CDR2 SNEGSKA (reference sequence). CDR3 sequence reads: CSARDRGVSYEQYV. The CDR3 DNA follows: TGCAGTGCTAGGGACAGGGGAGTCTCCTACGAGCAGTACGTC.